This T cell receptor (beta chain) was observed in a study of T cell responses to AZD1222 COVID-19 vaccine. Whole-study context: Some second doses came at about 4 weeks and others at about 12 weeks; these were pooled. Findings and limits, study-wide: Clonal diversity was possibly underestimated, and white British individuals and females predominated among donors. Among vaccine-associated CD4 TCRs, coverage spanned spike, with dominance at 160-218 and 743-854. It was only after the peak T cell response that any repertoires were sampled.

Turning to this clone: The antigen remains undetermined.

V lost 4 bases, J lost 0 bases, and 9 bases lay in between. The CDR3 covers 14 residues. Germline CDR1 MGHRA, CDR2 YSYEKL. Assay used: immunoSEQ multiplex PCR; TCRdb lists only in-frame clones, some missing. The top ten clones hold less than 3% of a sample with roughly 180,000 clones, 87% of them seen once. The sequence derives from an adult in good health. The chain has TRBV4-1 and TRBJ1-1; D perhaps matches TRBD1 (5 bases). The sequences come from peripheral blood, collected on day 0 of AZD1222 vaccination. The CDR3: CASSPQGLNTEAFF. The CDR3 DNA is TGCGCCAGCAGCCCCCAGGGACTGAACACTGAAGCTTTCTTT.